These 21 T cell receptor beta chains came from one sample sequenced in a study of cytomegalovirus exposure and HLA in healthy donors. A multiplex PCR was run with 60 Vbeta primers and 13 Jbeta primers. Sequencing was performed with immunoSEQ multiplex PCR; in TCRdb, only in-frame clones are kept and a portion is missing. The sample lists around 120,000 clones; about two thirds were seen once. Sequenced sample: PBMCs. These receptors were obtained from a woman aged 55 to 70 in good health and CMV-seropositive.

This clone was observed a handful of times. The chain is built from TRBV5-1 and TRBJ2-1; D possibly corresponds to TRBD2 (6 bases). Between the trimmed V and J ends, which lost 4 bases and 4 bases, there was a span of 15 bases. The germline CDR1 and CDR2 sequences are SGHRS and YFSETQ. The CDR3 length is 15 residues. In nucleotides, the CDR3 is TGCGCCAGCAGCACGCACCTGGGGGGTTACAATGAGCAGTTCTTC. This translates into CASSTHLGGYNEQFF.

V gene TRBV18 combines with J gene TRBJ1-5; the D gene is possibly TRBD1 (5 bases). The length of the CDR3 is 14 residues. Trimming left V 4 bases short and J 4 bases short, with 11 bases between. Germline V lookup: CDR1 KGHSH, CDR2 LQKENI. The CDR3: CASSLDKGNQPQHF. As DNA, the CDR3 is TGTGCCAGCTCACTTGACAAGGGGAATCAGCCCCAGCATTTT.

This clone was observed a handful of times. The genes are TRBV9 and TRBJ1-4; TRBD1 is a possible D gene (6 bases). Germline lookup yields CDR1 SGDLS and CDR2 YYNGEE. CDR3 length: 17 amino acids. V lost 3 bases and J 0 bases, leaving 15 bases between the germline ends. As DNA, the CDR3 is TGTGCCAGCAGCGAAAACAGGGATGGAGCAACTAATGAAAAACTGTTTTTT. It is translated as CASSENRDGATNEKLFF.

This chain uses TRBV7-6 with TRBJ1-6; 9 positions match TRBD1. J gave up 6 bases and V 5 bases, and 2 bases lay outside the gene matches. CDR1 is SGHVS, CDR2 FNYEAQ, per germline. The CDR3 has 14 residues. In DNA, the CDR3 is TGTGCCAGCAGCGGGACAGGGATTAATTCACCCCTCCACTTT. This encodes CASSGTGINSPLHF. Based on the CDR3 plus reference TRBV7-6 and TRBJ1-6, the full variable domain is GAGVSQSPRYKVTKRGQDVALRCDPISGHVSLYWYRQALGQGPEFLTYFNYEAQQDKSGLPNDRFSAERPEGSISTLTIQRTEQRDSAMYRCASSGTGINSPLHFGNGTRLTVT.

CDR3 protein: CASSLQGSPTDTQYF. CDR3 sequence (DNA): TGTGCCAGCAGTTTACAGGGGAGCCCCACAGATACGCAGTATTTT. This rearrangement joins TRBV27 to TRBJ2-3; D perhaps matches TRBD1 (6 bases). Trimming pared 2 bases from V and 2 bases from J, leaving 11 bases between. Looked up from germline, CDR1 is MNHEY and CDR2 is SMNVEV (reference sequence). There are 15 residues in the CDR3.

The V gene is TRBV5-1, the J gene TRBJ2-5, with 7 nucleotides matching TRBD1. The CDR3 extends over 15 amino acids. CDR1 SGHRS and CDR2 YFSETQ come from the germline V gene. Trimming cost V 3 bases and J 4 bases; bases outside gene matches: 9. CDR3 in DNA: TGCGCCAGCAGCTCGGAGACAGGGTGGGGAGAGACCCAGTACTTC. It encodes CASSSETGWGETQYF.

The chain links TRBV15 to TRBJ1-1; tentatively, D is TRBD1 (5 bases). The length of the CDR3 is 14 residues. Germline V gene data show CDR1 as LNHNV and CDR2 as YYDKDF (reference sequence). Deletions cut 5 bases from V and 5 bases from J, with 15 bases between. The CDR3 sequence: CATSPLLGGTEAFF. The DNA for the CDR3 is TGTGCCACCAGCCCATTGTTGGGGGGAACTGAAGCTTTCTTT. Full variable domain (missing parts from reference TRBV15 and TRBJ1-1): DAMVIQNPRYQVTQFGKPVTLSCSQTLNHNVMYWYQQKSSQAPKLLFHYYDKDFNNEADTPDNFQSRRPNTSFCFLDIRSPGLGDTAMYLCATSPLLGGTEAFFGQGTRLTVV.

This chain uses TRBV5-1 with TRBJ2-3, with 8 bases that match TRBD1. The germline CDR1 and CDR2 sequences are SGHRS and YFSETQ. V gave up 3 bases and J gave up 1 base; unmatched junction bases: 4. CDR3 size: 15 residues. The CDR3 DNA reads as TGCGCCAGCAGCTCTCTACAGGGGGGCACAGATACGCAGTATTTT. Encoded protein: CASSSLQGGTDTQYF. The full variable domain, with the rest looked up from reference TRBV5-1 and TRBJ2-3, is KAGVTQTPRYLIKTRGQQVTLSCSPISGHRSVSWYQQTPGQGLQFLFEYFSETQRNKGNFPGRFSGRQFSNSRSEMNVSTLELGDSALYLCASSSLQGGTDTQYFGPGTRLTVL.

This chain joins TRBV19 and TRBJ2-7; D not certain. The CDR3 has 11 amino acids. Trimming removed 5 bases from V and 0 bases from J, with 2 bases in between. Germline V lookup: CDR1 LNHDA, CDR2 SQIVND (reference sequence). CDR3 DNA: TGTGCCAGTAGTTACTCCTACGAGCAGTACTTC. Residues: CASSYSYEQYF.

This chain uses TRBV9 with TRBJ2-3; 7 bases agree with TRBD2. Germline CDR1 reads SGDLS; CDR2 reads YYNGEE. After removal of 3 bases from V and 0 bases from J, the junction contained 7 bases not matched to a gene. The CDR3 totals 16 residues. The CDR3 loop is CASSAQAGTSTDTQYF. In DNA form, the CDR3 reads TGTGCCAGCAGCGCCCAAGCGGGGACCAGCACAGATACGCAGTATTTT.

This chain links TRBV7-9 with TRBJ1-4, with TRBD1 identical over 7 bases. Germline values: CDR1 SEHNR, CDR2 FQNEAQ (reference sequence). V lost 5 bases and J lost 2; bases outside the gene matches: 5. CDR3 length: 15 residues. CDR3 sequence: CASSNRQGTNEKLFF. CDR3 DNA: TGTGCCAGCAGCAACAGACAGGGTACTAATGAAAAACTGTTTTTT.

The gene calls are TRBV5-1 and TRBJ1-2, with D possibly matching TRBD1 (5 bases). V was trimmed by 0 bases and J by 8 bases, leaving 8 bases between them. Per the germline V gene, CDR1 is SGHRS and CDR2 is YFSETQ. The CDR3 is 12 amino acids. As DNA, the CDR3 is TGCGCCAGCAGCTTGGAAGGGGCCGGCTACACCTTC. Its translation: CASSLEGAGYTF.

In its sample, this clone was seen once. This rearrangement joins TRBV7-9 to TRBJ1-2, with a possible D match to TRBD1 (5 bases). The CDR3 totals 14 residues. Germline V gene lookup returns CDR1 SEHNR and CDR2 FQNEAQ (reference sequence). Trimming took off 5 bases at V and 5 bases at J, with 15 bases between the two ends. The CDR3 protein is CASSRGRGLYGYTF. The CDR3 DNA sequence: TGTGCCAGCAGCAGAGGTCGGGGACTATATGGCTACACCTTC.

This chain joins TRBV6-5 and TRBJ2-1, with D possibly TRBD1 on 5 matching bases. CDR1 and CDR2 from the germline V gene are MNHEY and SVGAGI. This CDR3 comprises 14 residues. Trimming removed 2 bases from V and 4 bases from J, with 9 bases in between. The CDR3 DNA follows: TGTGCCAGCAGTTACAAGGGGCTTTACAATGAGCAGTTCTTC. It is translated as CASSYKGLYNEQFF.

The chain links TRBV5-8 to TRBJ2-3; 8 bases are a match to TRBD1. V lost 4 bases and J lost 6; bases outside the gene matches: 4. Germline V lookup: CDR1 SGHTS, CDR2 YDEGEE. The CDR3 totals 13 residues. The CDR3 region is CASSQTGVDTQYF. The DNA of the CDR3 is TGTGCCAGCAGCCAGACAGGGGTGGATACGCAGTATTTT.

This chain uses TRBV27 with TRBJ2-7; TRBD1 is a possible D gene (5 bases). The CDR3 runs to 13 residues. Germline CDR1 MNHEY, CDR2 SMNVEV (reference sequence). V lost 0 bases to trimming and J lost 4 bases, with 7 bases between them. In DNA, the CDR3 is TGTGCCAGCAGTTTATCAGCAGGGTACGAGCAGTACTTC. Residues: CASSLSAGYEQYF.

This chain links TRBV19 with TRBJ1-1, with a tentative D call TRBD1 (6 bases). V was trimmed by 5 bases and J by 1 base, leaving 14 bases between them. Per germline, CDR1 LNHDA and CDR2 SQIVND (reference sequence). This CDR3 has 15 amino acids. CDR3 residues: CASSDNDRKNTEAFF. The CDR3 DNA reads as TGTGCCAGTAGTGATAATGACAGGAAGAACACTGAAGCTTTCTTT.

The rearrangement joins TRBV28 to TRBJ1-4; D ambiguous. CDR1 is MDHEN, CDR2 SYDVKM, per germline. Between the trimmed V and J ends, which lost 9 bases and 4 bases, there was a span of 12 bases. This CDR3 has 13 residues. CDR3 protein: CASKVAFNEKLFF. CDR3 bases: TGTGCCAGTAAAGTGGCCTTTAATGAAAAACTGTTTTTT. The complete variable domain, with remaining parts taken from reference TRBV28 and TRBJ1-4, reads DVKVTQSSRYLVKRTGEKVFLECVQDMDHENMFWYRQDPGLGLRLIYFSYDVKMKEKGDIPEGYSVSREKKERFSLILESASTNQTSMYLCASKVAFNEKLFFGSGTQLSVL.

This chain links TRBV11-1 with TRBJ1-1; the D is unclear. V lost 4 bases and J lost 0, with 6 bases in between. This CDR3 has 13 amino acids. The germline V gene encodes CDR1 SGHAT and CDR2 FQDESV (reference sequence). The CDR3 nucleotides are TGTGCCAGCAGCTCACATCTGAACACTGAAGCTTTCTTT. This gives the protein CASSSHLNTEAFF.

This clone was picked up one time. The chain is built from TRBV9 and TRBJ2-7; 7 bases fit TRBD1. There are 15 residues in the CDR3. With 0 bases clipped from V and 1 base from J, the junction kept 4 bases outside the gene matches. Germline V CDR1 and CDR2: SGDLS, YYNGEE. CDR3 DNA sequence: TGTGCCAGCAGCGTAGAAGGACAGGCTTCCTACGAGCAGTACTTC. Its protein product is CASSVEGQASYEQYF.

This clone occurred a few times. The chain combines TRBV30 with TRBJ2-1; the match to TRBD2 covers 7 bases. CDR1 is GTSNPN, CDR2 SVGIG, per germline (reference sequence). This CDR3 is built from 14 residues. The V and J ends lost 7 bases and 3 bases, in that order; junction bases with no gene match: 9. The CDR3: CASPGGGGYNEQFF. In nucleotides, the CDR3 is TGTGCCTCCCCGGGGGGAGGCGGCTACAATGAGCAGTTCTTC.